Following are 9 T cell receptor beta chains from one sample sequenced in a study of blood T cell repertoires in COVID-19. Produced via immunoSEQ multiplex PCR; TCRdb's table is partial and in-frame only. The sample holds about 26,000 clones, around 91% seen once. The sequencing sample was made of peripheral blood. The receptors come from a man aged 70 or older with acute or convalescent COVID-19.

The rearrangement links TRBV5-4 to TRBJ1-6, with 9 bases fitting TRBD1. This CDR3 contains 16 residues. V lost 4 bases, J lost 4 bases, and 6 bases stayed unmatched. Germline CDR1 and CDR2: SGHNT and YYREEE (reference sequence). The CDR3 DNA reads TGTGCCAGCAGCGACCGGGGACAGGGTTATAATTCACCCCTCCACTTT. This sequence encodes CASSDRGQGYNSPLHF.

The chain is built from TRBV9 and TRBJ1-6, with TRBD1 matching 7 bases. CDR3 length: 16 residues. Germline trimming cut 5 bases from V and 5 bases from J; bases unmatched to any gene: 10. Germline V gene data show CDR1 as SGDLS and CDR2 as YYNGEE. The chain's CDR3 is CASRAGTEVHNSPLHF. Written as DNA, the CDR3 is TGTGCCAGCAGGGCTGGGACAGAGGTACATAATTCACCCCTCCACTTT.

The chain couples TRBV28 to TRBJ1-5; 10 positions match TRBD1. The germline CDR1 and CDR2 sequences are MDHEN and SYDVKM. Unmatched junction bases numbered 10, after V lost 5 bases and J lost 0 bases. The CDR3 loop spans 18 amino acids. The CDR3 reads CASSPVGQGELSNQPQHF. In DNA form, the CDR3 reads TGTGCCAGCAGTCCAGTAGGACAGGGGGAACTTAGCAATCAGCCCCAGCATTTT.

CDR3 sequence reads: CASSPIVWREGNEQFF. The CDR3, as DNA: TGTGCCAGCAGTCCAATTGTATGGCGGGAGGGCAATGAGCAGTTCTTC. The J gene is TRBJ2-1, the V gene TRBV6-4; 9 bases match TRBD2. V shed 5 bases, J shed 6 bases, and the junction held 11 bases outside the gene matches. The germline V gene has CDR1 MRHNA and CDR2 SNTAGT. The CDR3 loop spans 16 amino acids.

Written as DNA, the CDR3 is TGTGCCAGTAGCTTCCCGGACTTACCCTATGGCTACACCTTC. Protein sequence: CASSFPDLPYGYTF. The V and J genes are TRBV19 and TRBJ1-2; D is ambiguous. The CDR3 consists of 14 residues. Per the germline V gene, CDR1 is LNHDA and CDR2 is SQIVND (reference sequence). Trimming shortened V by 6 bases and J by 4 bases, and 15 bases separated the two germline ends. Together with reference TRBV19 and TRBJ1-2, the CDR3 gives the full variable domain: DGGITQSPKYLFRKEGQNVTLSCEQNLNHDAMYWYRQDPGQGLRLIYYSQIVNDFQKGDIAEGYSVSREKKESFPLTVTSAQKNPTAFYLCASSFPDLPYGYTFGSGTRLTVV.

CDR3 sequence reads: CASSSTGAFAGELFF. CDR3 nucleotide sequence: TGTGCCAGCAGCTCCACAGGGGCATTCGCCGGGGAGCTGTTTTTT. V usage is TRBV3-1 (or the pseudogene TRBV3-2) and J usage is TRBJ2-2, with TRBD1 matching 7 bases. J lost 6 bases, V lost 5 bases, and 9 bases had no gene match. This CDR3 comprises 15 residues. The germline CDR1 and CDR2 sequences are LGHDT and YNNKEL (reference sequence).

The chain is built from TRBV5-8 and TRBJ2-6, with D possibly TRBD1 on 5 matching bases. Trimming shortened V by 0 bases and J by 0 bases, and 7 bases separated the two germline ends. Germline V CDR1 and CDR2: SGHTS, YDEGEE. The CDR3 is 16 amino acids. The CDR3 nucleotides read TGTGCCAGCAGCTTGGGGGGCGGCTCTGGGGCCAACGTCCTGACTTTC. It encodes CASSLGGGSGANVLTF.

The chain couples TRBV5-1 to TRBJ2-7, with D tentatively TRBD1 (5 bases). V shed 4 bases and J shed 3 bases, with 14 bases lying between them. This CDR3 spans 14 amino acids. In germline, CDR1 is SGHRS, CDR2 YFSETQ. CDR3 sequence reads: CASSPKDRSYEQYF. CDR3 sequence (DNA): TGCGCCAGCAGCCCAAAAGACAGAAGCTACGAGCAGTACTTC.

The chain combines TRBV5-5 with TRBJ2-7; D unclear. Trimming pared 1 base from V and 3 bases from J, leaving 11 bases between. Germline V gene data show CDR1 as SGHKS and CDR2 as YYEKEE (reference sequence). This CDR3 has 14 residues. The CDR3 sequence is CASSLLTSNYEQYF. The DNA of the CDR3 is TGTGCCAGCAGCTTGCTAACTTCAAACTACGAGCAGTACTTC.